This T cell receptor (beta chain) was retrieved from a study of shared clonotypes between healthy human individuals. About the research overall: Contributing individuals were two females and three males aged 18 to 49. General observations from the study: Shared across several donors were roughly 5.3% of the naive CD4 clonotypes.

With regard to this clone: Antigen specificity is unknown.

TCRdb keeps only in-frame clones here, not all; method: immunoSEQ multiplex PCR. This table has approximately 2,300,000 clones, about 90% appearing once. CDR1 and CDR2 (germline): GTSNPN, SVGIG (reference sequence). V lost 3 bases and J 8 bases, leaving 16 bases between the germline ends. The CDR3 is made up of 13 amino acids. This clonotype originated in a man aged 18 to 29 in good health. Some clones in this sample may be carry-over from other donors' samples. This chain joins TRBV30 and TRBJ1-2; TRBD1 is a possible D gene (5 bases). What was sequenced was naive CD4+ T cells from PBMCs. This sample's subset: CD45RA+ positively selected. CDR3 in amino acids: CAWSSTFGGGYTF. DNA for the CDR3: TGTGCCTGGAGCTCGACCTTCGGGGGAGGCTACACCTTC.